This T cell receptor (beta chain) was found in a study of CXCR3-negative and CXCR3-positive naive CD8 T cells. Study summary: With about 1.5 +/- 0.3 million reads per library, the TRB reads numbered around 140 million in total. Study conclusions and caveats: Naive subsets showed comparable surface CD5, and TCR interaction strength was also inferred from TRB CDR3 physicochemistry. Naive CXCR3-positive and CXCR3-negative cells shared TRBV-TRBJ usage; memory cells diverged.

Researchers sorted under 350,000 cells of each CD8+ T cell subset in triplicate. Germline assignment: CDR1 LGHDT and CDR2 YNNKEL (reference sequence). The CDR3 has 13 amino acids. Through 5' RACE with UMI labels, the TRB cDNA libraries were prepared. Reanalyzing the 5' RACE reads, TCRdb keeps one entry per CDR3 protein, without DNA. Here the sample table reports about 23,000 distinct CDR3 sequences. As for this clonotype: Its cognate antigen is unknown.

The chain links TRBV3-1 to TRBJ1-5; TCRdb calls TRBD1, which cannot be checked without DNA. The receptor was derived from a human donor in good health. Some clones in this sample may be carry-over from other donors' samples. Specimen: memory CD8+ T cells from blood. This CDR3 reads CASSQGGDQPQHF.